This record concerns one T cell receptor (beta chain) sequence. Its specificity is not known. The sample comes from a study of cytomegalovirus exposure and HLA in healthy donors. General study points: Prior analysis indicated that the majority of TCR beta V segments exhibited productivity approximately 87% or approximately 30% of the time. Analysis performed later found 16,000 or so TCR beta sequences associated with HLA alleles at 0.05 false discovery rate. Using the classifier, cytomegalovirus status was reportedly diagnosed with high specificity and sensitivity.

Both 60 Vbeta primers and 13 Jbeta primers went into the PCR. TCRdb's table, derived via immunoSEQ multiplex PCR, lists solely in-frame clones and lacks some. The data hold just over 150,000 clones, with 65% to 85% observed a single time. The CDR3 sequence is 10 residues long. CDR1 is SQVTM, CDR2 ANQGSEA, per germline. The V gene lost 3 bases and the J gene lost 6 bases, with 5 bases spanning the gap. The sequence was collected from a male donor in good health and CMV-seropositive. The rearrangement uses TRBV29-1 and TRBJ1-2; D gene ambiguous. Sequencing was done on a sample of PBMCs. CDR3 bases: TGCAGCGTTGACGGTAATGGCTACACCTTC. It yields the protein CSVDGNGYTF.